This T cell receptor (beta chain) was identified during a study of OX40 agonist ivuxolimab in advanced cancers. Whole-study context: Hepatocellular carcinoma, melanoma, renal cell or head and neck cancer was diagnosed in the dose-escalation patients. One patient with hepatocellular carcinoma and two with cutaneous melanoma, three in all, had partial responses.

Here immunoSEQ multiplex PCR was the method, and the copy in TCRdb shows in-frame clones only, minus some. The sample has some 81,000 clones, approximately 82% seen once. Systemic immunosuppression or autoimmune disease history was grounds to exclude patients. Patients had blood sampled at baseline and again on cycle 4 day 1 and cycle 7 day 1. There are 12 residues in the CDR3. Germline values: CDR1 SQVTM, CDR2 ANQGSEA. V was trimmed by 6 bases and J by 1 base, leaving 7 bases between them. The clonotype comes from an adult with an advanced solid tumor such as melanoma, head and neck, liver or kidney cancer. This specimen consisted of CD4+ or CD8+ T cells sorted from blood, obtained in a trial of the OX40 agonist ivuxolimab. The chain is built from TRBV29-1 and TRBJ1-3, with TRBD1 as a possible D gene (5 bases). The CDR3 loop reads CSVGTSGNTIYF. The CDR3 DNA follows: TGCAGCGTCGGGACGTCTGGAAACACCATATATTTT. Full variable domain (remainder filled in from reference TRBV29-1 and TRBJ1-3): SAVISQKPSRDICQRGTSLTIQCQVDSQVTMMFWYRQQPGQSLTLIATANQGSEATYESGFVIDKFPISRPNLTFSTLTVSNMSPEDSSIYLCSVGTSGNTIYFGEGSWLTVV.